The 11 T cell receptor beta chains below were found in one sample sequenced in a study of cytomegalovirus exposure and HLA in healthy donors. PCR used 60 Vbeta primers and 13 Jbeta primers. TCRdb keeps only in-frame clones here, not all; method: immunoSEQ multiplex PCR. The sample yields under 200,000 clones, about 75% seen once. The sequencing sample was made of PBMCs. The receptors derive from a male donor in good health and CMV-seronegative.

The CDR3 DNA reads TGCGCCAGCAGCTTGGGTGTCGGGTACTCCTACGAGCAGTACTTC. It encodes CASSLGVGYSYEQYF. This sequence joins TRBV5-1 and TRBJ2-7; D is ambiguous. Trimming left V 0 bases short and J 0 bases short, with 10 bases between. CDR1 SGHRS and CDR2 YFSETQ come from the germline V gene. This CDR3 has 15 residues.

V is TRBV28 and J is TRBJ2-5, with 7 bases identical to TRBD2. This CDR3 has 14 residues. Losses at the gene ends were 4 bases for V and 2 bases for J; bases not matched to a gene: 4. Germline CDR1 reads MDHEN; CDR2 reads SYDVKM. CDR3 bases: TGTGCCAGCAGTTACCCGGGACTACAAGAGACCCAGTACTTC. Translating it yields CASSYPGLQETQYF.

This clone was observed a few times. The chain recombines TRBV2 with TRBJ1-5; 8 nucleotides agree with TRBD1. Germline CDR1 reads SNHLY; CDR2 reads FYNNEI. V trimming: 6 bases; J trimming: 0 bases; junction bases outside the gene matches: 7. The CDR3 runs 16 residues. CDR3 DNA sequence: TGTGCCAGCAGCGGGACAGGAGCATATAGCAATCAGCCCCAGCATTTT. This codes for CASSGTGAYSNQPQHF.

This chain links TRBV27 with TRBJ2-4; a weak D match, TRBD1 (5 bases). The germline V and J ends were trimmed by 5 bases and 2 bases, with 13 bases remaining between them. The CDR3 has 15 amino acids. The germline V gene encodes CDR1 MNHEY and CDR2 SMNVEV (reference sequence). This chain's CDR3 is CASSPLKGTKNIQYF. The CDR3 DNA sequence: TGTGCCAGCAGTCCCCTCAAGGGGACCAAAAACATTCAGTACTTC.

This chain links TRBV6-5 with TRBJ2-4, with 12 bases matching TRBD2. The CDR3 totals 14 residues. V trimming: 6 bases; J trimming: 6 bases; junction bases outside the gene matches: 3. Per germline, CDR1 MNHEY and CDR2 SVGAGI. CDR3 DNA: TGTGCCAGCAGAATGGGACTAGCGGGAAACATTCAGTACTTC. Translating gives CASRMGLAGNIQYF.

This chain's CDR3 is CATSRDLTYNEQFF. For the CDR3, the DNA is TGTGCCACCAGCAGAGATCTAACCTACAATGAGCAGTTCTTC. This chain joins TRBV15 and TRBJ2-1; D call uncertain. In germline, CDR1 is LNHNV, CDR2 YYDKDF (reference sequence). The V and J ends lost 0 bases and 2 bases respectively, with 5 bases between them. The CDR3 is made up of 14 amino acids.

This CDR3 is CASSLGPTRDEQYF. CDR3 in DNA: TGTGCCAGCAGCTTGGGCCCAACCCGAGACGAGCAGTACTTC. V and J are TRBV7-3 and TRBJ2-7; D unclear. CDR3 length: 14 amino acids. Germline assignment: CDR1 SGHTA and CDR2 FQGTGA. V lost 3 bases to trimming and J lost 5 bases, with 14 bases between them.

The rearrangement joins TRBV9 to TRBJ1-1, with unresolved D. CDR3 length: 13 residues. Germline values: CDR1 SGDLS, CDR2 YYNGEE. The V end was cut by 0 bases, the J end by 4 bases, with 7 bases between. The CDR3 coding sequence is TGTGCCAGCAGCGTAGACTTTATCACTGAAGCTTTCTTT. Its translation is CASSVDFITEAFF.

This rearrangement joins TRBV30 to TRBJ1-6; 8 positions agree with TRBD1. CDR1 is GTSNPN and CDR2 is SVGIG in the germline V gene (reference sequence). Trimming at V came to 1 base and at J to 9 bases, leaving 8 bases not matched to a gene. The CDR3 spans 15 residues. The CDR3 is CAWSDLQGASSPLHF. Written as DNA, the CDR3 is TGTGCCTGGAGTGACCTGCAGGGGGCGAGTTCACCCCTCCACTTT.

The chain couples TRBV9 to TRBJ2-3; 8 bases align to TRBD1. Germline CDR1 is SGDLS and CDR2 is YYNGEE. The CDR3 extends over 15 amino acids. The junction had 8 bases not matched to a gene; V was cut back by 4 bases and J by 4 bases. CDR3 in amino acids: CASSSRTGWADTQYF. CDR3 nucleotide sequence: TGTGCCAGCAGCTCACGGACAGGGTGGGCAGATACGCAGTATTTT.

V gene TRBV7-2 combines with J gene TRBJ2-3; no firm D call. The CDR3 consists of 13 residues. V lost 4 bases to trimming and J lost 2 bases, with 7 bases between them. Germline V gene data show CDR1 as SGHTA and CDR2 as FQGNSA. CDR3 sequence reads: CASSYRHTDTQYF. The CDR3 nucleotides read TGTGCCAGCAGCTATCGACACACAGATACGCAGTATTTT.